A selection of T cell receptor beta chains follows, all from one sample in a study of tumor-infiltrating lymphocytes in primary liver carcinoma. From the multiplex PCR reads, TCRdb called clonotypes with MiXCR, one entry per CDR3 protein. This sample carries approximately 330,000 distinct CDR3 sequences, less than 65% of them seen once, and the ten largest clones take roughly 6%. Sequencing was carried out using peripheral blood. The receptor set was obtained from a man aged 35 to 55 with primary liver carcinoma and hepatitis B virus infection. Each CDR3 is given with its conserved first and last residue. Fields, in order: V gene, J gene, D gene, clone size, CDR3 DNA, CDR3 protein. D genes are given only for firm matches. Expanded clones are given a class, and other clones once, few, many or no size at all.

V: TRBV4-2
J: TRBJ2-1
D: .
size: few
DNA: TGTGCTAGCAGCCGGACCGGAGGACCGGGGAATGAGCAGTTATTC
CDR3: CASSRTGGPGNEQLF

V: TRBV28
J: TRBJ2-1
D: .
size: .
DNA: TGTGCCAGCAGAACATGGCGGATTTACAATGAGCAGTTCTTC
CDR3: CASRTWRIYNEQFF

V: TRBV11-2
J: TRBJ2-3
D: TRBD2
size: .
DNA: TGTGCCAGCAGCTTCATTCTGAGTAGCGGGAGGGCCGTAGATACGCAGTATTTT
CDR3: CASSFILSSGRAVDTQYF

V: TRBV29-1
J: TRBJ2-1
D: TRBD1
size: .
DNA: TGCAGCGCATCCCCCGCTGGACAGGGAAGTGAGCAGTTCTTC
CDR3: CSASPAGQGSEQFF

V: TRBV7-9
J: TRBJ2-3
D: TRBD2
size: once
DNA: TGTGCCAGCAGCGGACTTATTAGCGGGAGGGGCGCAGATACGCAGTATTTT
CDR3: CASSGLISGRGADTQYF

V: TRBV11-2
J: TRBJ2-1
D: .
size: .
DNA: TGTGCCAGCAGCTTAACCTCGCGCGTATACAATGAGCAGTTCTTC
CDR3: CASSLTSRVYNEQFF

V: TRBV6-5
J: TRBJ2-4
D: TRBD2
size: .
DNA: TGTACCAGCAGGTCTAGCGGGAGTTTTACCAAAAACATCCAGTACTTC
CDR3: CTSRSSGSFTKNIQYF

V: TRBV11-1
J: TRBJ2-2
D: .
size: .
DNA: TGTGCCAGCGGCTTAAGAGCGAACACCGGGGGGCTGTTTTTT
CDR3: CASGLRANTGGLFF

V: TRBV7-2
J: TRBJ2-7
D: .
size: .
DNA: TGTGCCAGCAGCAAGGGACAAAACTACGAGCAGTACTTC
CDR3: CASSKGQNYEQYF

V: TRBV6-2/TRBV6-3
J: TRBJ2-2
D: TRBD1
size: many
DNA: TGTGCCAGCAGCCTACAGGGACAGGGGGCTAACACCGGGGAGCTGTTTTTT
CDR3: CASSLQGQGANTGELFF

V: TRBV7-8
J: TRBJ1-5
D: .
size: .
DNA: TGTGCCAGCAGCTTAGCCGGCAGGGGTATCTTTGATGGGAATCAGCCCCAGCATTTT
CDR3: CASSLAGRGIFDGNQPQHF

V: TRBV28
J: TRBJ2-7
D: .
size: few
DNA: TGTGCCAGCAGCCCTGAGGTCCGCCCCTACGAGCAGTACTTC
CDR3: CASSPEVRPYEQYF

V: TRBV28
J: TRBJ1-4
D: .
size: few
DNA: TGTGCCAGCAGTTTACTGGCGGTAGGGTTGGTAAAACTGTTTTTT
CDR3: CASSLLAVGLVKLFF

V: TRBV9
J: TRBJ2-2
D: .
size: many
DNA: TGTGCCAGCAGCGTAGTTTACAGGCCCACATCTCCGGCCGGGGAGCTGTTTTTT
CDR3: CASSVVYRPTSPAGELFF

V: TRBV28
J: TRBJ1-1
D: TRBD1
size: .
DNA: TGTGCCAGCAGTTTGGGCAGGGGACAGGGAGGGAAGCCTGAAGCTTTCTTT
CDR3: CASSLGRGQGGKPEAFF

V: TRBV29-1
J: TRBJ2-3
D: TRBD2
size: many
DNA: TGCAGCGTTGAGCGGGAGGGCCGGAATACGCAGTATTTT
CDR3: CSVEREGRNTQYF

V: TRBV12-3/TRBV12-4
J: TRBJ1-1
D: .
size: .
DNA: TGTGCCAGCAGTTTGCAGAAAAACACTGAAGCTTTCTTT
CDR3: CASSLQKNTEAFF

V: TRBV6-1
J: TRBJ1-1
D: .
size: many
DNA: TGTGCCAGCCCAGCGGGGCCGAGGGAATTTGGGAACACTGAAGCTTTCTTT
CDR3: CASPAGPREFGNTEAFF

V: TRBV5-1
J: TRBJ1-1
D: .
size: few
DNA: TGCGCCAGCACCCGGGGTGGCACTGAAGCTTTCTTT
CDR3: CASTRGGTEAFF

V: TRBV4-1
J: TRBJ1-1
D: TRBD1
size: .
DNA: TGCGCCAGCAGTCGTACAGGGGCCTCTCATAAAGCTTTCTTT
CDR3: CASSRTGASHKAFF

V: TRBV7-2
J: TRBJ2-7
D: .
size: .
DNA: TGTGCCAGCAGCTTAAGTTTAAGCTCCTACGAGCAGTACTTC
CDR3: CASSLSLSSYEQYF

V: TRBV11-2
J: TRBJ2-2
D: TRBD1
size: .
DNA: TGTACCAGCAGCGGCCAGGACAGGGCGCGGGGAAACACAGGGGAGCTGTTTTTT
CDR3: CTSSGQDRARGNTGELFF

V: TRBV4-2
J: TRBJ2-3
D: .
size: once
DNA: TGTGCCAGCAGCCAAATATGGGATACAGGTACGCAGTATTTT
CDR3: CASSQIWDTGTQYF

V: TRBV4-3
J: TRBJ2-1
D: TRBD1
size: .
DNA: TGCGTCAGCAGCCCCAATAGGGGGCGCGAGCAGTTCTTC
CDR3: CVSSPNRGREQFF

V: TRBV29-1
J: TRBJ2-7
D: .
size: .
DNA: TGCAGCGGAAGGGTTGCCTACGAGCAGTACTTC
CDR3: CSGRVAYEQYF

V: TRBV11-2
J: TRBJ2-7
D: .
size: .
DNA: TGTGCCAGCAGCCCAGATGTGGGGGCTTCAGGCGAGAAGCACTTC
CDR3: CASSPDVGASGEKHF

V: TRBV11-3
J: TRBJ2-1
D: .
size: .
DNA: TGTGCCAGCAGCTTAGGGAGGGGGTCCTACAACGAGAAGTTCTTC
CDR3: CASSLGRGSYNEKFF

V: TRBV5-4
J: TRBJ2-2
D: .
size: .
DNA: TGTGCCAGCAGCTTGGAGGGACTCCGCGGGGAGCTGTTTTTT
CDR3: CASSLEGLRGELFF

V: TRBV11-2
J: TRBJ2-1
D: .
size: .
DNA: TGTGCCAGCAGCTTATATCGCAATGAGCATTTCTTC
CDR3: CASSLYRNEHFF

V: TRBV11-2
J: TRBJ2-1
D: .
size: .
DNA: TGTGCCGGCAACATAGAAACAGGGAAAGAGCAGTTCTTC
CDR3: CAGNIETGKEQFF

V: TRBV5-4
J: TRBJ1-2
D: .
size: .
DNA: TGTGCCAGCAGCCTCGGGACGTCGGTTGGGTATGGCTACACCTTC
CDR3: CASSLGTSVGYGYTF

V: TRBV11-2
J: TRBJ2-3
D: .
size: once
DNA: TGTGCCGGCAGCCCAGGTAACCCCACAGATACGCAGTATTTT
CDR3: CAGSPGNPTDTQYF

V: TRBV11-3
J: TRBJ2-1
D: .
size: .
DNA: TGTGCCAGCAGTTTAGCCGCCCAATCGGGTGAGCAGTTCTTC
CDR3: CASSLAAQSGEQFF

V: TRBV2
J: TRBJ1-5
D: .
size: few
DNA: TGTGCCAGCACAGGCCCCAAGAGAAATCAGCCCCAGCATTTT
CDR3: CASTGPKRNQPQHF

V: TRBV4-1
J: TRBJ2-1
D: TRBD2
size: many
DNA: TGCGCCAGCAGCCAAGTAACTAGCGGGAAGGAATCCTACAATGAGCAGTTCTTC
CDR3: CASSQVTSGKESYNEQFF

V: TRBV6-5
J: TRBJ1-2
D: .
size: many
DNA: TGTGCCAGCAGTTACTCGACGGGGTATGGCTACACCTTC
CDR3: CASSYSTGYGYTF

V: TRBV11-2
J: TRBJ2-1
D: TRBD2
size: once
DNA: TGTGCCAGCAGTACTAGCGGGTTCTACAATGAGCAGTTCTTC
CDR3: CASSTSGFYNEQFF

V: TRBV11-2
J: TRBJ2-3
D: .
size: many
DNA: TGTGCCAGCAGCCCGGGGGACTTCATAACGCAGTATTTT
CDR3: CASSPGDFITQYF

V: TRBV10-3
J: TRBJ1-1
D: TRBD1
size: .
DNA: TGTGCCACCAAGGACAGGAGGGAGAACACTGAAGCTTTCTTT
CDR3: CATKDRRENTEAFF

V: TRBV4-3
J: TRBJ1-5
D: .
size: .
DNA: TGTGCCAGCAGCCAAGGGAGCTTAGGGCCCCACCATTTT
CDR3: CASSQGSLGPHHF

V: TRBV14
J: TRBJ2-1
D: .
size: .
DNA: TGTGCCGGCAGCCAGGCCCCCGGGGCTAGCGCCGTAAATGAGCAGTTCTTC
CDR3: CAGSQAPGASAVNEQFF

V: TRBV6-5
J: TRBJ2-2
D: .
size: .
DNA: TGTGCCAGCAGTTATTCAGGGGCCACCGGTGAGCTGTTTTTT
CDR3: CASSYSGATGELFF

V: TRBV11-2
J: TRBJ2-7
D: .
size: .
DNA: TGTGCCAGTAGCTTAGATGCGGCTAACCACGGGCAGTACTTC
CDR3: CASSLDAANHGQYF

V: TRBV11-2
J: TRBJ2-1
D: TRBD2
size: .
DNA: TGTGCCAATAGCTTAGGACCCGGGGGAGGGAATGAGCAGTTCTTC
CDR3: CANSLGPGGGNEQFF

V: TRBV5-1
J: TRBJ2-5
D: .
size: few
DNA: TGCGCCAGCAGCTTTTACCGGGACACTCAAGAGACCCAGTACTTC
CDR3: CASSFYRDTQETQYF

V: TRBV11-1
J: TRBJ2-1
D: .
size: many
DNA: TGTGCCAGCAGATCCGACAGGACCAATGAGCAGTTCTTC
CDR3: CASRSDRTNEQFF

V: TRBV29-1
J: TRBJ1-3
D: .
size: many
DNA: TGCAGCGTTGTGGGCCTCTCTGGAAACACCATATATTTT
CDR3: CSVVGLSGNTIYF

V: TRBV11-2
J: TRBJ2-5
D: .
size: .
DNA: TGTGCCAACAGCTTAGGGGGACACCTACAAGAGACCCAATACTTC
CDR3: CANSLGGHLQETQYF